This paragraph covers one T cell receptor (beta chain) sequence. This sample is drawn from a study of blood T cell repertoires in COVID-19. At the level of the study: Italy, Spain and the United States were the sources of the convalescent and acute COVID-19 samples. PBMCs, B-cell-depleted T cells, or T cells were the source of the cDNA or gDNA that made up the material.

Original processing notes: Scientists estimated how many nucleated cells there were by amplifying reference gene primers. Profiling relied on immunoSEQ multiplex PCR, and the TCRdb table lists in-frame clones only, not all of them. Clone size and the V and J calls come from that table; the DNA yielded D and trimming. This table has 150,000 to 200,000 clones, 85% appearing once. This CDR3 region has 13 residues. Trimming stripped 6 bases from V and 3 bases from J, with 9 bases between. The TCR comes from a human donor with acute or convalescent COVID-19. The donor label of this sample is uncertain. The sample was peripheral blood. The chain carries TRBV12-3 or TRBV12-4 and TRBJ1-5; D perhaps matches TRBD1 (5 bases). CDR3: CASRNRNNQPQHF. The CDR3 region has the DNA TGTGCCAGCAGAAACAGGAACAATCAGCCCCAGCATTTT.